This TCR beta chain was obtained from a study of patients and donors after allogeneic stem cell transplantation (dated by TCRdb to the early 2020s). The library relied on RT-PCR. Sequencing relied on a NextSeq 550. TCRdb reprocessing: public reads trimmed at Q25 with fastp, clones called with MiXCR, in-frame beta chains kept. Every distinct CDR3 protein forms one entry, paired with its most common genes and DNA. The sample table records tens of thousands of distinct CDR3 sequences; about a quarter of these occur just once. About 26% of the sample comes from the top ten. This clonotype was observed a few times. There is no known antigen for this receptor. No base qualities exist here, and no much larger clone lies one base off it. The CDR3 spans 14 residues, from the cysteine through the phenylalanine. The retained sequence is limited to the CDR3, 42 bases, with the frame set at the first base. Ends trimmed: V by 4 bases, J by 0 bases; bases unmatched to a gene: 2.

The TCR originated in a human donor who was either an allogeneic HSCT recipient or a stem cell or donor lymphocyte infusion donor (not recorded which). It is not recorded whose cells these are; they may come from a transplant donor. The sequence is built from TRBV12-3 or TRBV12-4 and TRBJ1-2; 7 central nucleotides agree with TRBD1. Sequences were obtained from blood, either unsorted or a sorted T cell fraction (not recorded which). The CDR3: CASSSGQTNYGYTF. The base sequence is TGTGCCAGCAGTTCGGGACAGACTAACTATGGCTACACCTTC.